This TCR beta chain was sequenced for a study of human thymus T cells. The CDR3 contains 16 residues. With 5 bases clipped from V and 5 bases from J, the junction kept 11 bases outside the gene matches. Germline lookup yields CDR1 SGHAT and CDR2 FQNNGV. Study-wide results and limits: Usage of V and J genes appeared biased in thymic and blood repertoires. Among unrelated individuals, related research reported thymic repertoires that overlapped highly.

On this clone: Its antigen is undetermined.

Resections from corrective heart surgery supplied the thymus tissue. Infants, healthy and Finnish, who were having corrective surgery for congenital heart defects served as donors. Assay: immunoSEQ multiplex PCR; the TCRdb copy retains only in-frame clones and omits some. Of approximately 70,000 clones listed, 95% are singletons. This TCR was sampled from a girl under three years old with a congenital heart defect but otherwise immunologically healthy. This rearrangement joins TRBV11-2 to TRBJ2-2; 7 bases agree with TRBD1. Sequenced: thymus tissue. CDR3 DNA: TGTGCCAGCAGCCATAGGTCCCAGGGGGAGACCGGGGAGCTGTTTTTT. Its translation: CASSHRSQGETGELFF.